This T cell receptor (beta chain) was documented in a study of cytomegalovirus exposure and HLA in healthy donors. The PCR made use of 60 Vbeta and 13 Jbeta primers. Only in-frame clones appear in the TCRdb table, and some are missing; sequencing was by immunoSEQ multiplex PCR. Of fewer than 250,000 clones in the sample, approximately 70% were seen once. Note on this clone: No antigen is known for it.

This CDR3 has 14 amino acids. Germline CDR1 MNHEY, CDR2 SMNVEV (reference sequence). Between the trimmed V and J ends, which lost 3 bases and 7 bases, there was a span of 13 bases. Study-wide points: Later analysis identified a missense DCLRE1C variant that was linked to TCR beta V- and J-gene trimming. Productive rates of about 90% or about 30% were seen for most TCR beta V segments in an earlier analysis. Accurate prediction of most subjects' HLA-A and HLA-B alleles from TCR beta sequences was reported.

The receptor was derived from a woman in her thirties in good health and CMV-seropositive. The J gene is TRBJ2-1, the V gene TRBV27, with D possibly matching TRBD2 (5 bases). Input material: PBMCs. CDR3: CASSFSREGNEQFF. CDR3 nucleotides: TGTGCCAGCAGTTTTAGCCGGGAAGGGAATGAGCAGTTCTTC.